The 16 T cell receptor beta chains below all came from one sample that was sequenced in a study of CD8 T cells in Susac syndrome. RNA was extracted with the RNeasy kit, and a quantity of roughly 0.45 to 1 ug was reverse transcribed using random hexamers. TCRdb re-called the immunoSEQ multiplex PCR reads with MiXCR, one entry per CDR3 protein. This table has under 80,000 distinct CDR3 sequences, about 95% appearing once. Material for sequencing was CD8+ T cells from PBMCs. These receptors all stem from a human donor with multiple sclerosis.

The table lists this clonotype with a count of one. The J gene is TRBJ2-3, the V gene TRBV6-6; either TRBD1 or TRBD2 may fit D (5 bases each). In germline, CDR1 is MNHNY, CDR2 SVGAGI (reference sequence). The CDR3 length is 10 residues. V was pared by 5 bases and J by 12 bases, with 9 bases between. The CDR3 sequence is CASSPGPQYF. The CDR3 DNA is TGTGCCAGCAGTCCGGGACCTCAGTATTTT.

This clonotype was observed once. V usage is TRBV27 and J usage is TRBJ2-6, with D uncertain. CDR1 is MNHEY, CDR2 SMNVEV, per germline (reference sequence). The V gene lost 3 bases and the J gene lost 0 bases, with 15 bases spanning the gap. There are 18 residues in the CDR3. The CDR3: CASSFSAYPNSGANVLTF. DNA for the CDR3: TGTGCCAGCAGTTTTTCAGCCTACCCCAACTCTGGGGCCAACGTCCTGACTTTC.

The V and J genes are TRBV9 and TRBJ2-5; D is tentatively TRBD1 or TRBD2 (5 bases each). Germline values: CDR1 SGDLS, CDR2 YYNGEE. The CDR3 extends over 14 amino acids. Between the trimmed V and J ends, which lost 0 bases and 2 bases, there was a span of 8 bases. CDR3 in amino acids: CASSVGWGQETQYF. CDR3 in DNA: TGTGCCAGCAGCGTAGGATGGGGGCAAGAGACCCAGTACTTC.

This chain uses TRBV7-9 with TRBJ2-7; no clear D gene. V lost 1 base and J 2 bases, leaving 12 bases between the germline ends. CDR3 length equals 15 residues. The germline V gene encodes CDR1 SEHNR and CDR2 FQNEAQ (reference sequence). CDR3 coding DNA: TGTGCCAGCAGCTTAGTCGGCGGCGAAACCTACGAGCAGTACTTC. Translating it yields CASSLVGGETYEQYF. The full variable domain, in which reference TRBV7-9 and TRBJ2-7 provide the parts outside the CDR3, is DTGVSQNPRHKITKRGQNVTFRCDPISEHNRLYWYRQTLGQGPEFLTYFQNEAQLEKSRLLSDRFSAERPKGSFSTLEIQRTEQGDSAMYLCASSLVGGETYEQYFGPGTRLTVT.

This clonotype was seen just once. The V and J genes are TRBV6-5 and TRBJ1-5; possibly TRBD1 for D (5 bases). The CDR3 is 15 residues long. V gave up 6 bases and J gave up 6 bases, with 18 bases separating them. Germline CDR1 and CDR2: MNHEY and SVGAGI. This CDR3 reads CASSPGPAGGQPQHF. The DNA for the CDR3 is TGTGCCAGCAGCCCTGGACCCGCCGGGGGTCAGCCCCAGCATTTT.

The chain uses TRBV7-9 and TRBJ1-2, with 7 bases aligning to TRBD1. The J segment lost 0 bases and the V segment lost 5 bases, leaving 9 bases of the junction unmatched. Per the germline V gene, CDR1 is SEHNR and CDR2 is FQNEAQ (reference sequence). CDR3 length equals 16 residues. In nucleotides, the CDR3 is TGTGCCAGCAGCGACAGGGTAGCGGCTACTAACTATGGCTACACCTTC. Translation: CASSDRVAATNYGYTF.

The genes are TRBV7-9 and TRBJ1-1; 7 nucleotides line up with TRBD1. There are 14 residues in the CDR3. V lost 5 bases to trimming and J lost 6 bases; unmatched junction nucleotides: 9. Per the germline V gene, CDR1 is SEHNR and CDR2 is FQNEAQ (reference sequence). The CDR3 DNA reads TGTGCCAGCAGCCCCCCGTTGACAGGGCCTGAAGCTTTCTTT. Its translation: CASSPPLTGPEAFF. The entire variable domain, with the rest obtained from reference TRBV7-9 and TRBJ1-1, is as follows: DTGVSQNPRHKITKRGQNVTFRCDPISEHNRLYWYRQTLGQGPEFLTYFQNEAQLEKSRLLSDRFSAERPKGSFSTLEIQRTEQGDSAMYLCASSPPLTGPEAFFGQGTRLTVV.

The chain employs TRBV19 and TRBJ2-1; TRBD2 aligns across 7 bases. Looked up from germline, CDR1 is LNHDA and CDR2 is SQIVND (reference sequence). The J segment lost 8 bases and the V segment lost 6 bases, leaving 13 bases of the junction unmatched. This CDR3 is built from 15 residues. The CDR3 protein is CASSHLAAAMDEQFF. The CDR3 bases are TGTGCCAGTAGCCATCTAGCGGCGGCGATGGATGAGCAGTTCTTC.

Here the CDR3 DNA reads TGTGCCAGCAGTGAAGGGGGGACGCCCAGGGATACGCAGTATTTT. Its translation: CASSEGGTPRDTQYF. This chain joins TRBV2 and TRBJ2-3; possibly TRBD1 or TRBD2 for D (5 bases each). The CDR3 runs to 15 residues. Between the trimmed V and J ends, which lost 1 base and 6 bases, there was a span of 14 bases. CDR1 and CDR2 (germline): SNHLY, FYNNEI.

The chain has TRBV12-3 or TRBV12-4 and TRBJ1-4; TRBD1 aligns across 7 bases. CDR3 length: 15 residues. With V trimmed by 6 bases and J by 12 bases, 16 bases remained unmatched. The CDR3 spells CASSPEARGEIQLFF. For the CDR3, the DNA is TGTGCCAGCAGCCCAGAGGCCAGGGGGGAAATACAACTGTTTTTT.

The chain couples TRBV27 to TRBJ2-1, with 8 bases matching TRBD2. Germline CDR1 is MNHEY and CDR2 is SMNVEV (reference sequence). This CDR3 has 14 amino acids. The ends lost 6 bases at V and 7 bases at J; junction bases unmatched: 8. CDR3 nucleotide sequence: TGTGCCAGCAGGAGCGGGAGTTCGCGGAATGAGCAGTTCTTC. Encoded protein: CASRSGSSRNEQFF.

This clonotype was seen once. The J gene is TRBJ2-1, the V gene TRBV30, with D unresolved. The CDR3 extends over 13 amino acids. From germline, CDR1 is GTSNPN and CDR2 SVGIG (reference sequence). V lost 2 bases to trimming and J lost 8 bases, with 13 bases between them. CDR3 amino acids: CAWSQYSVDEQFF. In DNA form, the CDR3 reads TGTGCCTGGAGTCAATACAGTGTTGATGAGCAGTTCTTC.

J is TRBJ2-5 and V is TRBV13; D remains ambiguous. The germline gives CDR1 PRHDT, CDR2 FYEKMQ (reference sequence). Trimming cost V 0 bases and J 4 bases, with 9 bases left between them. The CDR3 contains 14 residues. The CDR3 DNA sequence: TGTGCCAGCAGCTTAGGAAGAAGGAGAGAGACCCAGTACTTC. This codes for CASSLGRRRETQYF.

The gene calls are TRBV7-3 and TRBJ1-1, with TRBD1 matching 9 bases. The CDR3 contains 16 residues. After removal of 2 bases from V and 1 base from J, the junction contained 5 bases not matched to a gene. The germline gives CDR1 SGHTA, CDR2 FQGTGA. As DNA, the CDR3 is TGTGCCAGCAGCTTATCGGGACAGGGAACGAACACTGAAGCTTTCTTT. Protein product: CASSLSGQGTNTEAFF.

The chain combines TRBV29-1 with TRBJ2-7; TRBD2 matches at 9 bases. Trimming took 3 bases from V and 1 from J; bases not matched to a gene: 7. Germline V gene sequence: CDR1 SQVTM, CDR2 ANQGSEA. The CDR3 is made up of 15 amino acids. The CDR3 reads CSVDVASGNSYEQYF. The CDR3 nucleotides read TGCAGCGTTGACGTGGCTAGCGGGAATTCCTACGAGCAGTACTTC.

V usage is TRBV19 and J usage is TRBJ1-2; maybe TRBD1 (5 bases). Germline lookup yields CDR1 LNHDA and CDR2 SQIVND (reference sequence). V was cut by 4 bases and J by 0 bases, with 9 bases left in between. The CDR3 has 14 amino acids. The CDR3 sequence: CASSTQGANYGYTF. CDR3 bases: TGTGCCAGTAGTACCCAGGGAGCTAACTATGGCTACACCTTC.